This T cell receptor beta chain was observed in a study of T-cell memory formation after mild COVID-19. Germline CDR1 and CDR2: DFQATT and SNEGSKA (reference sequence). V lost 3 bases to trimming and J lost 2 bases; unmatched junction nucleotides: 4. The CDR3 spans 15 residues. This clonotype was counted between two and nine times. TCRdb processed the 5' RACE reads anew with MiXCR; each CDR3 protein has one entry. The table includes 100,000 to 150,000 distinct CDR3 sequences, about 6.5% detected once. The chain couples TRBV20-1 to TRBJ1-2; 12 bases line up with TRBD1. Specimen: PBMCs or a T cell subset sorted from them (not recorded which). The source is an adult woman who had mild COVID-19 (a few samples of this study predate the infection). Cell type and time point are not known. Here the CDR3 reads CSASGDRGQNYGYTF. The CDR3 nucleotides read TGCAGTGCTAGTGGGGACAGGGGGCAGAACTATGGCTACACCTTC.